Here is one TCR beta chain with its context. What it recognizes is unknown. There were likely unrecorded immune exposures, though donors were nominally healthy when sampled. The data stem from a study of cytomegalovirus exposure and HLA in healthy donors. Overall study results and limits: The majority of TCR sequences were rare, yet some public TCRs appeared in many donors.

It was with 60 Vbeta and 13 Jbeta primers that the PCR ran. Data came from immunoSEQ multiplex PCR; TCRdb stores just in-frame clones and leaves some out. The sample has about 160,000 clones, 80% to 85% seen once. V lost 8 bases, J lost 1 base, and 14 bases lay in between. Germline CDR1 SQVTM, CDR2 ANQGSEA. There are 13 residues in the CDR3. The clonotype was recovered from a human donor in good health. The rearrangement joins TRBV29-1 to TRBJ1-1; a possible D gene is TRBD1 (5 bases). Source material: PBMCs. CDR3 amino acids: CSPGGDRNTEAFF. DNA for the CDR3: TGCAGCCCGGGGGGGGATAGGAACACTGAAGCTTTCTTT. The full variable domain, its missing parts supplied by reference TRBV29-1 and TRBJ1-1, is SAVISQKPSRDICQRGTSLTIQCQVDSQVTMMFWYRQQPGQSLTLIATANQGSEATYESGFVIDKFPISRPNLTFSTLTVSNMSPEDSSIYLCSPGGDRNTEAFFGQGTRLTVV.